One sample yielded the 10 T cell receptor beta chains listed below, sequenced in a study of T cells in Graves' hyperthyroidism and ophthalmopathy. Researchers took RNA transcripts and amplified the TCR beta CDR3 regions from them. Carried out on the TCR CDR3, a first-round RT-PCR used the HTBI primer set. TCRdb used MiXCR to reprocess the multiplex PCR reads, holding one entry per CDR3 protein. This sample carries a few hundred thousand distinct CDR3 sequences, about a sixth of them seen once, and the ten largest clones take less than 9.5%. Sequences were obtained from blood. Receptors originate from a woman aged 30 to 39 with Graves' hyperthyroidism.

This clonotype was seen ten or more times. J is TRBJ1-2 and V is TRBV28; 8 nucleotides match TRBD1. CDR1 is MDHEN, CDR2 SYDVKM, per germline. V lost 6 bases and J lost 7; bases outside the gene matches: 16. This CDR3 is 16 amino acids long. The CDR3 spells CASRTLQGVYPGGYTF. The CDR3 DNA sequence: TGTGCCAGCAGGACCTTACAGGGGGTATATCCCGGTGGCTACACCTTC.

This clonotype was counted between two and nine times. The genes are TRBV4-1 and TRBJ2-7, with 10 nucleotides matching TRBD2. The length of the CDR3 is 14 residues. The trim removed 5 bases at V and 3 bases at J, leaving 4 bases unmatched. CDR1 MGHRA and CDR2 YSYEKL come from the germline V gene. CDR3 sequence (DNA): TGCGCCAGCAGCTGGCTAGCGGGGGTCTACGAGCAGTACTTC. It translates to CASSWLAGVYEQYF.

This sequence joins TRBV12-3 or TRBV12-4 and TRBJ2-5; TRBD1 might be the D (5 bases). Deletions cut 6 bases from V and 5 bases from J, with 10 bases between. The CDR3 loop spans 12 amino acids. The CDR3, as DNA: TGTGCCAGCAGAAGGGGTCGGGAGACCCAGTACTTC. Amino acids: CASRRGRETQYF.

This clonotype came up many times. This chain uses TRBV30 with TRBJ1-2; D is uncertain. Trimming cost V 4 bases and J 9 bases, with 18 bases left between them. The germline gives CDR1 GTSNPN, CDR2 SVGIG (reference sequence). This CDR3 comprises 13 residues. This CDR3 is CAWKWETGLSYTF. The CDR3 nucleotides read TGTGCCTGGAAGTGGGAGACGGGTTTGAGCTACACCTTC.

This clonotype has a handful of counts. This chain uses TRBV27 with TRBJ1-4; tentative D call: TRBD1 (5 bases). This CDR3 region has 15 residues. The V gene lost 2 bases and the J gene lost 7 bases, with 14 bases spanning the gap. The germline V gene has CDR1 MNHEY and CDR2 SMNVEV (reference sequence). As DNA, the CDR3 is TGTGCCAGCAGTTTACGCGGGGCGCGGGCTGAAAAACTGTTTTTT. Protein sequence: CASSLRGARAEKLFF. Full variable domain (rest looked up from reference TRBV27 and TRBJ1-4): EAQVTQNPRYLITVTGKKLTVTCSQNMNHEYMSWYRQDPGLGLRQIYYSMNVEVTDKGDVPEGYKVSRKEKRNFPLILESPSPNQTSLYFCASSLRGARAEKLFFGSGTQLSVL.

In this sample, this clonotype turned up a few times. V usage is TRBV3-1 and J usage is TRBJ2-7; 9 nucleotides align to TRBD1. The J segment lost 0 bases and the V segment lost 6 bases, leaving 6 bases of the junction unmatched. The length of the CDR3 is 15 residues. Germline assignment: CDR1 LGHDT and CDR2 YNNKEL (reference sequence). The CDR3: CASRPGTGSSYEQYF. CDR3 coding DNA: TGTGCCAGCAGACCCGGGACAGGGAGCTCCTACGAGCAGTACTTC.

J is TRBJ1-1 and V is TRBV14, with D unresolved. The CDR3 is made up of 12 amino acids. V lost 0 bases, J lost 8 bases, and 7 bases lay in between. Germline V gene sequence: CDR1 SGHDN, CDR2 FVKESK. DNA for the CDR3: TGTGCCAGCAGCCAAGACTTCGCGGAAGCTTTCTTT. Protein product: CASSQDFAEAFF.

The chain employs TRBV19 and TRBJ2-7; possibly TRBD1 for D (5 bases). The CDR3 totals 15 residues. Per the germline V gene, CDR1 is LNHDA and CDR2 is SQIVND (reference sequence). V was trimmed by 6 bases and J by 4 bases, leaving 19 bases between them. CDR3 nucleotide sequence: TGTGCCAGTAGCCCGACGGCCCAGGGCGGTTACGAGCAGTACTTC. This gives the protein CASSPTAQGGYEQYF. Combining the CDR3 with reference TRBV19 and TRBJ2-7 gives the whole variable domain DGGITQSPKYLFRKEGQNVTLSCEQNLNHDAMYWYRQDPGQGLRLIYYSQIVNDFQKGDIAEGYSVSREKKESFPLTVTSAQKNPTAFYLCASSPTAQGGYEQYFGPGTRLTVT.

This clonotype was found a few times. V and J are TRBV5-1 and TRBJ1-1, with 10 bases that match TRBD1. CDR1 is SGHRS and CDR2 is YFSETQ in the germline V gene. The J segment lost 4 bases and the V segment lost 4 bases, leaving 4 bases of the junction unmatched. The CDR3 is 14 amino acids. CDR3 sequence (DNA): TGCGCCAGCAGCCAACGACAGGGGGCCACTGAAGCTTTCTTT. The encoded protein is CASSQRQGATEAFF.

The rearrangement links TRBV6-1 to TRBJ1-5, with a tentative D call TRBD1 (5 bases). This CDR3 comprises 16 residues. Germline V gives CDR1 MNHNS, CDR2 SASEGT. Trimming pared 5 bases from V and 0 bases from J, leaving 14 bases between. The CDR3 sequence: CASSPTWGFSNQPQHF. Here the CDR3 DNA reads TGTGCCAGCAGTCCCACCTGGGGGTTTAGCAATCAGCCCCAGCATTTT.